The clone carrying this TCR beta chain was detected only a few times. Its antigen is not known. Every sample yielded at least 6.5 million isolated PBMCs. Total RNA, at least 5.5 micrograms per sample, was extracted from PBMCs. This sample stems from a study of blood T cells in healthy people across ages. Primed by a sample-barcoded 5' primer and a J-beta primer mix, a second PCR proceeded for about 7 to 11 cycles. TCRdb itself ran the 5' RACE reads through MiXCR, one entry per CDR3 protein. The table has about 1 million distinct CDR3 sequences, more than 35% seen once; the top ten hold 18%. Whole-study results and caveats: Age advanced and TCR beta diversity per million T cells fell, roughly linearly. The lack of PBMC sorting stopped any conclusive naive versus antigen-experienced comparison.

V gave up 6 bases and J gave up 7 bases; unmatched junction bases: 7. The CDR3 is made up of 14 amino acids. In germline, CDR1 is MNHEY, CDR2 SVGAGI. Specimen: blood. V gene TRBV6-5 combines with J gene TRBJ1-2, with TRBD1 identical over 11 bases. The origin of this receptor is a woman aged 60-75 years in good health. The CDR3 region is CASRARTGGFGYTF. CDR3 in DNA: TGTGCCAGCAGAGCCCGGACAGGGGGCTTTGGCTACACCTTC.